This is a list of T cell receptor beta chains from one sample in a study of OX40 agonist ivuxolimab in advanced cancers. TCRdb's table, derived via immunoSEQ multiplex PCR, lists solely in-frame clones and lacks some. The data hold tens of thousands of clones, with 75% to 90% observed a single time. The sample in question was CD4+ or CD8+ T cells sorted from blood, obtained in a trial of the OX40 agonist ivuxolimab. The receptors originated from an adult with an advanced solid tumor such as melanoma, head and neck, liver or kidney cancer. CDR3s include the opening cysteine and the closing phenylalanine or tryptophan. A D gene is named only where the DNA matches it firmly. Clone size is stated in some rows and not others, as once, few, many or a class when expanded.

>-|TRBJ2-5|TRBD1|TRBV6-1
CASSEWGGQGEETQYF
TGTGCCAGCAGTGAATGGGGAGGACAGGGGGAAGAGACCCAGTACTTC
>-|TRBJ2-3|-|TRBV10-3
CAIKGGGGADTQYF
TGTGCCATCAAGGGAGGGGGCGGCGCAGATACGCAGTATTTT
>-|TRBJ2-1|TRBD2|TRBV5-1
CASSLVNRGGRDEQFF
TGCGCCAGCAGCTTGGTGAATCGCGGGGGGCGGGATGAGCAGTTCTTC
>few|TRBJ1-6|-|TRBV7-9
CASSPSRGNNSPLHF
TGTGCCAGCAGCCCTTCAAGGGGTAATAATTCACCCCTCCACTTT
>-|TRBJ2-5|TRBD2|TRBV29-1
CSAGLGGAQYF
TGCAGCGCTGGGCTCGGGGGGGCCCAGTACTTC
>-|TRBJ1-6|TRBD1|TRBV4-3
CASSEGQGLNSPLHF
TGCGCCAGCAGCGAGGGACAGGGGTTGAATTCACCCCTCCACTTT
>-|TRBJ1-3|-|TRBV10-1
CASSESQRPSGNTIYF
TGCGCCAGCAGTGAGTCCCAGAGGCCCTCTGGAAACACCATATATTTT
>once|TRBJ1-1|-|TRBV7-2
CASSLGGGVKSEAFF
TGTGCCAGCAGCTTAGGTGGCGGGGTCAAATCTGAAGCTTTCTTT
>few|TRBJ2-6|TRBD2|TRBV19
CATHRGGTGANVLTF
TGTGCCACCCATCGGGGGGGGACCGGGGCCAACGTCCTGACTTTC
>-|TRBJ2-6|-|TRBV21-1
CASSKAGSSGANVLTF
TGTGCCAGCAGCAAAGCGGGGAGCTCTGGGGCCAACGTCCTGACTTTC